A selection of T cell receptor beta chains follows, all from one sample in a study of T cells after yellow fever vaccination. MiXCR was run by TCRdb on the 5' RACE reads, yielding one entry per CDR3 protein. This sample has about 96,000 distinct CDR3 sequences; roughly 9% occur once, and the top ten carry 16%. Sequenced here: CD8+ T cells not binding an NS4B(214-222) dextramer, sorted from PBMCs, sampled less than 16 days after the first yellow fever vaccination. The receptors derive from a man between 18 and 35 years old who received the YFV17D yellow fever vaccine. The CDR3 runs from the conserved cysteine through the conserved F or W. The D gene is left open where the match is weak. Size is stated for part of the rows, as once, few or many counts, or as a class when the clone is expanded.

size | J | V | D | DNA | CDR3
few | TRBJ2-6 | TRBV4-3 | - | TGCGCCAGCAGCCAAGTAGGTGGGGCCAACGTCCTGACTTTC | CASSQVGGANVLTF
few | TRBJ1-1 | TRBV12-3/TRBV12-4 | - | TGTGCCAGCAGTCCGCTCCCCAACTGGGGCACTGAAGCTTTCTTT | CASSPLPNWGTEAFF
- | TRBJ2-5 | TRBV20-1 | TRBD1 | TGCAGTGCAATATGGGGGACAGCAGAGACCCAGTACTTC | CSAIWGTAETQYF
few | TRBJ1-3 | TRBV10-2 | - | TGCGCCAGCAGTGCGACAGACTCTGGAAACACCATATATTTT | CASSATDSGNTIYF
few | TRBJ1-1 | TRBV5-5 | - | TGTGCCAGCAGCTTGGGTGCGGGGCAGTGGACTGAAGCTTTCTTT | CASSLGAGQWTEAFF
few | TRBJ2-3 | TRBV5-4 | - | TGTGCCAGCAGCTTGGCGGTCGGGGCAATTGGGGATACGCAGTATTTT | CASSLAVGAIGDTQYF
few | TRBJ2-7 | TRBV4-3 | - | TGCGCCAGCTCCCCGCGGGACGGACTATCCTCCTACGAGCAGTACTTC | CASSPRDGLSSYEQYF
few | TRBJ2-7 | TRBV13 | - | TGTGCCAGCAGCTTCGGCGGGTATAGCTCCTACGAGCAGTACTTC | CASSFGGYSSYEQYF
few | TRBJ1-5 | TRBV9 | - | TGTGCCAGCAGCGCCCGGGGGGGCAATCAGCCCCAGCATTTT | CASSARGGNQPQHF
few | TRBJ2-3 | TRBV27 | TRBD2 | TGTGCCAGCCGCACCCGGGACTACAGATCAGATACGCAGTATTTT | CASRTRDYRSDTQYF
- | TRBJ1-1 | TRBV19 | - | TGTGCCAGTAGTATAGATCTATTCGGCGAGAGTCGTGAAGCTTTCTTT | CASSIDLFGESREAFF
few | TRBJ2-2 | TRBV27 | - | TGTGCCAGCTTCGGGAGACCTCCGAACACCGGGGAGCTGTTTTTT | CASFGRPPNTGELFF
- | TRBJ2-1 | TRBV4-2 | TRBD2 | TGTGCCAGCAGCCGATTAGCGGGGGGGGGTGCTGATGAGCAGTTCTTC | CASSRLAGGGADEQFF
few | TRBJ2-1 | TRBV28 | - | TGTGCCAGCCGCTGGCGGGGGCCCCTATACAATGAGCAGTTCTTC | CASRWRGPLYNEQFF
many | TRBJ2-2 | TRBV3-1 | TRBD2 | TGTGCCAGCAGCCTCACGGGGGGGGCTCCCCCCGGGGAGCTGTTTTTT | CASSLTGGAPPGELFF
- | TRBJ2-3 | TRBV12-3/TRBV12-4 | - | TGTGCCAGCACCGCGGACTACCGACTCACAGATACGCAGTATTTT | CASTADYRLTDTQYF
few | TRBJ2-6 | TRBV7-9 | - | TGTGCCAGCAGCTTACATTCGGGTGGGACTGCCAACGTCCTGACTTTC | CASSLHSGGTANVLTF
- | TRBJ2-3 | TRBV12-3/TRBV12-4 | - | TGTGCCATCAGTTGGGGTGAACAGGGAATAGGTAGCACAGATACGCAGTATTTT | CAISWGEQGIGSTDTQYF
few | TRBJ2-5 | TRBV7-2 | TRBD2 | TGTGCCAGCAGCTCAGGACTAGCGTTAGAGACCCAGTACTTC | CASSSGLALETQYF
- | TRBJ2-2 | TRBV4-1 | - | TGCGCCAGCAGCCAAGACGGAGTAACCGGGGAGCTGTTTTTT | CASSQDGVTGELFF
few | TRBJ2-7 | TRBV12-3/TRBV12-4 | TRBD2 | TGTGCCAGCAGCTCTACACTAGCGGAGCGCGAGCAGTACTTC | CASSSTLAEREQYF
many | TRBJ2-2 | TRBV12-3/TRBV12-4 | - | TGTGCCAGCAGCCTCCCGAGAACCGGGGAGCTGTTTTTT | CASSLPRTGELFF